The rows below give T cell receptor beta chains drawn from one sample of a study of vaccination and CD4 T cells after COVID-19. TCRdb processed the PCR reads anew with MiXCR; each CDR3 protein has one entry. Of about 14,000 distinct CDR3 sequences in the sample, about 46% are singletons; the top ten hold about 15%. The antigens of these receptors remain unknown. The sequencing sample was made of cultured CD4+ T cells from blood. All receptors derive from a human donor with COVID-19. CDR3s include the opening cysteine and the closing phenylalanine or tryptophan. D genes are given only for firm matches. Expanded clones get a size class; other rows say once, few or many, or leave the size out.

13 | TRBJ2-7 | TRBD1 | TRBV20-1 | few | TGCAGTGCTACCAGGGACAGCTCCTACGAGCAGTACTTC | CSATRDSSYEQYF
14 | TRBJ1-2 | NA | TRBV12-3/TRBV12-4 | few | TGTGCCAGCAGTTTCAGATGGCAGGAAGGCGGCTACACCTTC | CASSFRWQEGGYTF
15 | TRBJ2-1 | TRBD2 | TRBV11-2 | few | TGTGCCAGCAGCTTAGACCCAGCGGGGGGGCCTTCGCAGTTCTTC | CASSLDPAGGPSQFF
16 | TRBJ1-2 | TRBD1 | TRBV6-5 | NA | TGTGCCAGCAGTTACTGGCAAACAGGGGACGGCTATGGCTACACCTTC | CASSYWQTGDGYGYTF
13 | TRBJ1-6 | TRBD1 | TRBV10-3 | NA | TGTGCCATCACGGGACAGATTAATTCACCCCTCCACTTT | CAITGQINSPLHF
13 | TRBJ1-6 | NA | TRBV11-3 | few | TGTGCCAGCAGCTTAGGGTATAATTCACCCCTCCACTTT | CASSLGYNSPLHF
15 | TRBJ1-2 | NA | TRBV18 | NA | TGTGCCAGCTCACCAAGTGCAGGGTATAACTATGGCTACACCTTC | CASSPSAGYNYGYTF
16 | TRBJ2-3 | NA | TRBV24-1 | NA | TGTGCCACCAGGGCAGGGGCCAGGGGATCGTCAGATACGCAGTATTTT | CATRAGARGSSDTQYF
16 | TRBJ2-3 | NA | TRBV11-1 | NA | TGTGCCAGCAGCTTAGCAGGGCGTGCTAGCACAGATACGCAGTATTTT | CASSLAGRASTDTQYF
12 | TRBJ2-7 | NA | TRBV7-8 | NA | TGTGCCAGCAGCTTAGTAACCGACGAGCAGTACTTC | CASSLVTDEQYF
13 | TRBJ1-5 | NA | TRBV12-3/TRBV12-4 | NA | TGTGCCAGCAGCCCGGACAGTCGACAGCCCCAGCATTTT | CASSPDSRQPQHF
16 | TRBJ2-3 | TRBD1 | TRBV11-3 | NA | TGTGCCAGCAGCACAAGGACAGGGACGGGCACAGATACGCAGTATTTT | CASSTRTGTGTDTQYF
14 | TRBJ1-1 | NA | TRBV12-5 | NA | TGTGCTAGTGGTTCACAGGGAACGAACACTGAAGCTTTCTTT | CASGSQGTNTEAFF
14 | TRBJ2-7 | TRBD1 | TRBV7-9 | NA | TGTGCCAGCAGCTTCACCGGGACAGGGTCCGAGCAGTACTTC | CASSFTGTGSEQYF
13 | TRBJ1-1 | NA | TRBV27 | few | TGTGCCAGCAGTCGTCAGGGGAGTCCTGAAGCTTTCTTT | CASSRQGSPEAFF
12 | TRBJ1-5 | NA | TRBV6-1 | NA | TGTGCCAGCAGTGAAGTTAAACAGCCCCAGCATTTT | CASSEVKQPQHF
14 | TRBJ2-5 | TRBD1 | TRBV6-1 | NA | TGTGCCAGCTCCCTCCAGGGGGCGGTTGAGACCCAGTACTTC | CASSLQGAVETQYF
15 | TRBJ2-5 | TRBD1 | TRBV5-1 | NA | TGCGCCAGCAGCCTGGACAGGGGGGCTCAAGAGACCCAGTACTTC | CASSLDRGAQETQYF
15 | TRBJ1-1 | NA | TRBV12-3/TRBV12-4 | NA | TGTGCCAGCAGTCTACAAGTCGTGCGGGACACTGAAGCTTTCTTT | CASSLQVVRDTEAFF
13 | TRBJ1-2 | NA | TRBV20-1 | NA | TGCAGTGCTAGGGCCGGACAGAACTATGGCTACACCTTC | CSARAGQNYGYTF
15 | TRBJ2-2 | NA | TRBV18 | few | TGTGCCAGCTCACCTGGGCGACAGGAGACCGGGGAGCTGTTTTTT | CASSPGRQETGELFF
15 | TRBJ1-1 | NA | TRBV7-2 | NA | TGTGCCAGCACCCTTCGGGGGACGAGTAACACTGAAGCTTTCTTT | CASTLRGTSNTEAFF
17 | TRBJ2-2 | TRBD2 | TRBV6-5 | large | TGTGCCAGCAGTTACCAAACTAGCGGGGGGGTAGGCGGGGAGCTGTTTTTT | CASSYQTSGGVGGELFF
13 | TRBJ1-2 | NA | TRBV20-1 | NA | TGCAGTGCTGCCGGGACCGAAAACTATGGCTACACCTTC | CSAAGTENYGYTF
15 | TRBJ1-5 | NA | TRBV4-2 | few | TGTGCCAGCAGCCAAGACCCAGTCACCAATCAGCCCCAGCATTTT | CASSQDPVTNQPQHF
14 | TRBJ2-7 | NA | TRBV7-6 | NA | TGTGCCAGCACCCTTGGGGTCCTTAGTAGCGAGCAGTACTTC | CASTLGVLSSEQYF
15 | TRBJ2-3 | NA | TRBV11-2 | NA | TGTGCCAGCAGCTTAGGAACAGCTAGCACAGATACGCAGTATTTT | CASSLGTASTDTQYF
15 | TRBJ1-3 | NA | TRBV2 | NA | TGTGCCAGCAGTGGTATAGGGTCCTCTGGAAACACCATATATTTT | CASSGIGSSGNTIYF
16 | TRBJ2-7 | NA | TRBV20-1 | NA | TGCAGTGCCACTCCTACTGGGGCGGGGGCCCACTACGAGCAGTACTTC | CSATPTGAGAHYEQYF